This TCR beta chain was identified in a study of regulatory T cells in long-lasting Graves disease. Time point denoted: newly diagnosed GD, antithyroid drugs for less than 3 months. Construction of the TCR library relied on RNA isolated from PBMCs. Findings and caveats of the study: Newly diagnosed Graves' patients exceeded persistent ones in TCR diversity. TRBV28 was favored in persistent disease, as were TRBJ1-2 and TRBJ2-5. Whereas new patients shared 966 public clonotypes, persistent patients shared more, at 2,500 to 3,500.

In building TCR beta libraries, iRepertoire HTBI primers were used together with Arm-PCR of CDR3 regions. TCRdb re-called the multiplex PCR reads with MiXCR, one entry per CDR3 protein. The sample lists roughly 500,000 distinct CDR3 sequences; around 12% were seen once. As for this clonotype: Its antigen is not known.

J lost 8 bases, V lost 6 bases, and 5 bases had no gene match. Germline-derived CDR1 and CDR2 are DFQATT and SNEGSKA (reference sequence). The CDR3 has 14 residues. These data are also associated with another study on T cells in Graves' hyperthyroidism and ophthalmopathy.

The TCR was taken from a woman aged 25 to 39 with Graves disease. The sequences come from peripheral blood mononuclear cells (PBMCs), collected at new diagnosis, from a patient treated with antithyroid drugs. V and J are TRBV20-1 and TRBJ2-2, with 14 bases lining up with TRBD2. CDR3 DNA: TGCAGTGCACGACTAGCGGGAGGGTCTGGGGAGCTGTTTTTT. Protein: CSARLAGGSGELFF.